The next 26 T cell receptor beta chains were all read from a single sample in a study of blood T cell repertoires in COVID-19. The method was immunoSEQ multiplex PCR; TCRdb's version includes in-frame clones alone and lacks a portion of them. The repertoire includes some 190,000 clones, roughly 80% of them detected once, and roughly 11% sits in the top ten. Sample: peripheral blood. The source of these receptors is a woman between 40 and 50 years old with COVID-19, enrolled during active disease.

CDR3: CASSLDHSRGDTQYF. The DNA of the CDR3 is TGTGCCAGCAGCTTAGATCATAGTCGGGGAGATACGCAGTATTTT. This rearrangement joins TRBV7-9 to TRBJ2-3, with a possible D match to TRBD2 (5 bases). V was clipped by 1 base and J by 5 bases, with 13 bases between them. Germline CDR1 is SEHNR and CDR2 is FQNEAQ (reference sequence). CDR3 size: 15 residues. Full variable domain (missing parts from reference TRBV7-9 and TRBJ2-3): DTGVSQNPRHKITKRGQNVTFRCDPISEHNRLYWYRQTLGQGPEFLTYFQNEAQLEKSRLLSDRFSAERPKGSFSTLEIQRTEQGDSAMYLCASSLDHSRGDTQYFGPGTRLTVL.

The gene calls are TRBV19 and TRBJ1-2; perhaps TRBD1 as D (6 bases). The V gene lost 3 bases and the J gene lost 5 bases, with 10 bases spanning the gap. Germline V CDR1 and CDR2: LNHDA, SQIVND (reference sequence). CDR3 size: 13 residues. Here the CDR3 DNA reads TGTGCCAGTAGTATGACAGGAGCTTATGGCTACACCTTC. This codes for CASSMTGAYGYTF.

The CDR3 sequence: CALTPTSYNEQFF. In DNA, the CDR3 is TGCGCCCTTACTCCCACCTCCTACAATGAGCAGTTCTTC. The gene calls are TRBV23-1 and TRBJ2-1, with no clear D. TRBV23-1 is identified as an open reading frame with a role that is uncertain. CDR3 size: 13 residues. V lost 11 bases, J lost 0 bases, and 11 bases lay in between.

CDR3 nucleotides: TGTGCCAGCAGCTTCGGGGGAGGGGCCCAAGAGACCCAGTACTTC. Translation: CASSFGGGAQETQYF. This chain connects TRBV11-1 to TRBJ2-5; 7 bases fit TRBD2. The V gene end was trimmed by 3 bases and the J gene end by 1 base; junction bases not matched to a gene: 5. The germline gives CDR1 SGHAT, CDR2 FQDESV (reference sequence). The CDR3 sequence is 15 residues long.

This clone showed up just a few times. The gene calls are TRBV9 and TRBJ2-7, with 7 bases aligning to TRBD1. The junction had 8 bases not matched to a gene; V was cut back by 4 bases and J by 4 bases. CDR1 is SGDLS, CDR2 YYNGEE, per germline. CDR3 length equals 14 residues. The CDR3 spells CASSPGGQRYEQYF. In nucleotides, the CDR3 is TGTGCCAGCAGCCCAGGGGGTCAGAGGTACGAGCAGTACTTC.

This rearrangement joins TRBV29-1 to TRBJ1-2, with 7 bases that match TRBD1. This CDR3 region has 15 residues. Germline-derived CDR1 and CDR2 are SQVTM and ANQGSEA. J was trimmed by 8 bases and V by 4 bases; bases with no gene match: 16. The CDR3 region has the DNA TGCAGCGTTGGGAAGGACAGGCCCGAGATAAGGGGCTACACCTTC. This encodes CSVGKDRPEIRGYTF.

This chain links TRBV2 with TRBJ2-7; 11 positions match TRBD1. V lost 7 bases, J lost 2 bases, and 4 bases stayed unmatched. The CDR3 is 14 residues long. Germline CDR1 reads SNHLY; CDR2 reads FYNNEI. The CDR3 DNA is TGTGCCAGCAAATGGGACAGGGGGGCCTACGAGCAGTACGTC. Translation: CASKWDRGAYEQYV.

The V gene is TRBV19, the J gene TRBJ1-2; maybe TRBD1 (5 bases). The germline V gene encodes CDR1 LNHDA and CDR2 SQIVND (reference sequence). There are 13 residues in the CDR3. V shed 3 bases and J shed 4 bases, with 9 bases lying between them. CDR3 residues: CASSILQGYGYTF. The CDR3 DNA sequence: TGTGCCAGTAGTATTCTGCAGGGCTATGGCTACACCTTC.

J is TRBJ1-4 and V is TRBV6-5; D perhaps matches TRBD1 (5 bases). The CDR3 spans 14 residues. CDR1 is MNHEY, CDR2 SVGAGI, per germline. With 0 bases removed from V and 10 bases from J, the gap between germline ends came to 12 bases. As DNA, the CDR3 is TGTGCCAGCAGTTACTCGGGGCCTTGGGGAAAACTGTTTTTT. It specifies CASSYSGPWGKLFF.

The gene calls are TRBV5-1 and TRBJ1-4; no reliable D call. The CDR3 is made up of 14 amino acids. The germline V gene encodes CDR1 SGHRS and CDR2 YFSETQ. Trimming left V 2 bases short and J 1 base short, with 6 bases between. The CDR3 loop is CASSLYGTNEKLFF. The CDR3 DNA reads as TGCGCCAGCAGCTTATACGGAACTAATGAAAAACTGTTTTTT.

CDR3 amino acids: CASSSGIWVGELFF. CDR3 DNA: TGTGCCAGCAGCTCAGGGATTTGGGTCGGGGAGCTGTTTTTT. The chain recombines TRBV3-1 (or the pseudogene TRBV3-2) with TRBJ2-2, with D perhaps matching TRBD1 (5 bases). V lost 5 bases and J lost 7, with 14 bases in between. This CDR3 contains 14 residues. The germline V gene has CDR1 LGHDT and CDR2 YNNKEL (reference sequence).

V usage is TRBV7-2 and J usage is TRBJ2-6, with unresolved D. This CDR3 spans 15 amino acids. Deletions cut 3 bases from V and 0 bases from J, with 6 bases between. Germline V gene data show CDR1 as SGHTA and CDR2 as FQGNSA. Written as DNA, the CDR3 is TGTGCCAGCAGCTTTCAGATCTCTGGGGCCAACGTCCTGACTTTC. Protein sequence: CASSFQISGANVLTF.

DNA for the CDR3: TGTGCCAGCAGCTTGGGGACAGGGGGGGTTTTCTTCCAAGAGACCCAGTACTTC. Residues: CASSLGTGGVFFQETQYF. The V and J genes are TRBV7-2 and TRBJ2-5; 11 positions match TRBD1. CDR3 length equals 18 residues. The V and J ends lost 3 bases and 1 base, in that order; junction bases with no gene match: 10. Germline assignment: CDR1 SGHTA and CDR2 FQGNSA.

About this clone: At one end the junction does not follow the germline gene, possibly because of a read error. CDR3 protein: CASSPRRGPMNEELFF. The CDR3 DNA reads TGTGCCAGCAGCCCTCGGCGTGGGCCGATGAATGAAGAACTGTTTTTT. This rearrangement joins TRBV5-6 to TRBJ1-4, with no clear D. The CDR3 totals 16 residues. CDR1 is SGHDT, CDR2 YYEEEE, per germline.

The V and J genes are TRBV5-6 and TRBJ2-6, with D perhaps matching TRBD1 (7 bases). The germline V gene encodes CDR1 SGHDT and CDR2 YYEEEE. V lost 4 bases, J lost 2 bases, and 10 bases lay in between. This CDR3 has 15 amino acids. This chain's CDR3 is CASSRRGPGANVLTF. DNA for the CDR3: TGTGCCAGCAGCAGGAGGGGGCCTGGGGCCAACGTCCTGACTTTC.

V usage is TRBV27 and J usage is TRBJ2-2; no reliable D call. CDR1 is MNHEY and CDR2 is SMNVEV in the germline V gene (reference sequence). Trimming cost V 3 bases and J 3 bases, with 5 bases left between them. This CDR3 contains 13 residues. The DNA for the CDR3 is TGTGCCAGCAGTTTCTTGTACACCGGGGAGCTGTTTTTT. Protein product: CASSFLYTGELFF.

The chain joins TRBV18 to TRBJ2-3; D uncertain. The V end lost 5 bases, the J end lost 6 bases, and 9 bases lay between the germline ends. Germline V gives CDR1 KGHSH, CDR2 LQKENI. The CDR3 extends over 12 amino acids. In nucleotides, the CDR3 is TGTGCCAGCTCATCCCGAGAGGATACGCAGTATTTT. The encoded protein is CASSSREDTQYF.

The genes are TRBV28 and TRBJ2-5, with 8 bases that match TRBD1. V dropped 6 bases and J dropped 5; count of bases not matched to a gene: 11. Germline-derived CDR1 and CDR2 are MDHEN and SYDVKM. CDR3 size: 15 residues. CDR3 region: CASSSILDRDETQYF. The CDR3 coding sequence is TGTGCCAGCAGCTCTATTCTGGACAGGGACGAGACCCAGTACTTC.

J is TRBJ2-1 and V is TRBV18; D call uncertain. V was pared by 3 bases and J by 0 bases, with 12 bases between. This CDR3 contains 16 residues. Germline V gives CDR1 KGHSH, CDR2 LQKENI. The CDR3 region is CASSPVVPSSYNEQFF. CDR3 nucleotide sequence: TGTGCCAGCTCACCGGTCGTCCCGAGCTCCTACAATGAGCAGTTCTTC.

A note on this clone: At one boundary the junction diverges from the germline segment, which might be a read error. This chain joins TRBV5-1 and TRBJ1-2; TRBD1 agrees at 8 bases. The CDR3 spans 14 residues. Germline values: CDR1 SGHRS, CDR2 YFSETQ. The CDR3 is CASSLLPGQVPALF. The CDR3 DNA reads TGCGCCAGCAGCTTGCTACCGGGACAGGTCCCAGCGCTCTTC.

The V call is TRBV28, the J call TRBJ2-7; 7 nucleotides match TRBD2. The CDR3 is 15 residues long. After removal of 6 bases from V and 0 bases from J, the junction contained 8 bases not matched to a gene. Germline V gene lookup returns CDR1 MDHEN and CDR2 SYDVKM. The chain's CDR3 is CASRPSSGSSYEQYF. The DNA for the CDR3 is TGTGCCAGCAGACCTTCTAGCGGAAGCTCCTACGAGCAGTACTTC.

The chain is built from TRBV5-1 and TRBJ1-5; TRBD1 might be the D (5 bases). The CDR3 covers 14 residues. Germline-derived CDR1 and CDR2 are SGHRS and YFSETQ. V lost 0 bases, J lost 4 bases, and 8 bases lay in between. DNA of the CDR3: TGCGCCAGCAGCTTGGGACAGATTAATCAGCCCCAGCATTTT. This gives the protein CASSLGQINQPQHF.

The chain uses TRBV5-4 and TRBJ1-4, with no clear D. Between the trimmed V and J ends, which lost 2 bases and 4 bases, there was a span of 9 bases. The germline gives CDR1 SGHNT, CDR2 YYREEE (reference sequence). CDR3 length: 14 residues. This chain's CDR3 is CASSFEGGNEKLFF. As DNA, the CDR3 is TGTGCCAGCAGCTTTGAGGGTGGTAATGAAAAACTGTTTTTT.

V and J are TRBV6-5 and TRBJ1-5, with D unclear. CDR1 is MNHEY and CDR2 is SVGAGI in the germline V gene. This CDR3 region has 15 residues. The V gene lost 8 bases and the J gene lost 0 bases, with 14 bases spanning the gap. As DNA, the CDR3 is TGTGCCAGCGACTATTGGGCCCTTAGCAATCAGCCCCAGCATTTT. Translation gives CASDYWALSNQPQHF.

J is TRBJ1-1 and V is TRBV19, with a weak D call TRBD1 (6 bases). Germline V gives CDR1 LNHDA, CDR2 SQIVND (reference sequence). The CDR3 has 13 residues. V was shortened by 6 bases and J by 2 bases, with 10 bases between the two germline ends. DNA of the CDR3: TGTGCCAGTAGCTTACAGGGCAACACTGAAGCTTTCTTT. Protein: CASSLQGNTEAFF.

This clone has just one count. This sequence joins TRBV27 and TRBJ2-6; 7 nucleotides agree with TRBD1. CDR3 length: 16 residues. CDR1 and CDR2 (germline): MNHEY, SMNVEV (reference sequence). Trimming took 10 bases from V and 2 from J; bases not matched to a gene: 11. This CDR3 reads CATSGSQGAGANVLTF. CDR3 nucleotides: TGTGCCACCTCTGGGAGCCAGGGGGCTGGGGCCAACGTCCTGACTTTC.